The following is a T cell receptor (beta chain) sequence with its context. Antigen specificity is unknown. This sample stems from a study of PD-1 blockade in mismatch repair-deficient tumors. Mismatch repair deficiency was confirmed in all patients, by PCR or immunohistochemistry. TCR sequencing covered a few patients who responded to pembrolizumab. Trimming removed 3 bases from V and 4 bases from J, with 9 bases in between. Germline values: CDR1 MRHNA, CDR2 SNTAGT. The length of the CDR3 is 13 residues. Data came from immunoSEQ multiplex PCR; TCRdb stores just in-frame clones and leaves some out. Of 20,000 to 25,000 clones in the sample, 84% were seen once. Notes on the study in general: After pembrolizumab, tumor-resident clones rose rapidly, then generally contracted before radiologic responses.

This chain joins TRBV6-4 and TRBJ1-1, with D possibly TRBD1 on 6 matching bases. The specimen comprised peripheral blood, sampled 2 weeks after starting pembrolizumab. The clonotype originates from an adult with mismatch repair-deficient cancer. CDR3 DNA sequence: TGTGCCAGCAGTGAACAGGGTGGCACTGAAGCTTTCTTT. It yields the protein CASSEQGGTEAFF.